This TCR beta chain was documented in a study of T cell responses to AZD1222 COVID-19 vaccine. TCRdb's copy holds only in-frame clones and misses some; the assay was immunoSEQ multiplex PCR. The sample includes 150,000 to 200,000 clones, 87% of them seen just once. V was pared by 2 bases and J by 2 bases, with 8 bases of the junction left unmatched. Germline values: CDR1 MGHRA, CDR2 YSYEKL. This CDR3 has 16 residues. The rearrangement uses TRBV4-1 and TRBJ2-7; TRBD1 aligns across 8 bases. The sample in question was peripheral blood, obtained on day 0 of AZD1222 vaccination. This clonotype was obtained from an adult in good health. The DNA of the CDR3 is TGCGCCAGCAGCCAACCGGGACAGGTGACCACCTACGAGCAGTACTTC. Residues: CASSQPGQVTTYEQYF.